One sample yielded the 22 T cell receptor beta chains listed below, sequenced in a study of cytomegalovirus exposure and HLA in healthy donors. 60 Vbeta and 13 Jbeta primers were used in PCR. Assay used: immunoSEQ multiplex PCR; TCRdb lists only in-frame clones, some missing. Of over 100,000 clones listed, just under 80% were seen once; the top ten hold less than 6.5%. Sequencing was performed on PBMCs. The receptors come from a man aged 25-45 years in good health and CMV-seronegative.

The CDR3 DNA reads TGTGCCAGCAGTGAAGCGGGGCCAGTTGACACTGAAGCTTTCTTT. Its protein is CASSEAGPVDTEAFF. The V call is TRBV6-1, the J call TRBJ1-1; possibly TRBD1 for D (5 bases). The germline gives CDR1 MNHNS, CDR2 SASEGT. The CDR3 loop spans 15 amino acids. With 0 bases removed from V and 3 bases from J, the gap between germline ends came to 11 bases.

CDR3 nucleotides: TGTGCCAGCAGCCAAGACAGGGGCCACGAGCAGTACTTC. It is translated as CASSQDRGHEQYF. V gene TRBV4-2 combines with J gene TRBJ2-7; a possible D gene is TRBD1 (6 bases). Looked up from germline, CDR1 is LGHNA and CDR2 is YNFKEQ. CDR3 size: 13 residues. V lost 0 bases, J lost 5 bases, and 8 bases lay in between.

J is TRBJ2-5 and V is TRBV13; tentatively, D is TRBD1 (6 bases). V was clipped by 0 bases and J by 5 bases, with 13 bases between them. This CDR3 spans 15 amino acids. Germline assignment: CDR1 PRHDT and CDR2 FYEKMQ (reference sequence). The DNA of the CDR3 is TGTGCCAGCAGCTTAGGACAGGGAGTAGGGGAGACCCAGTACTTC. Amino acids: CASSLGQGVGETQYF.

The CDR3 reads CASRPDRAGQPQHF. DNA for the CDR3: TGTGCCAGCAGACCAGACAGGGCGGGTCAGCCCCAGCATTTT. The chain uses TRBV2 and TRBJ1-5; 7 bases are shared with TRBD1. The CDR3 is 14 amino acids. Per the germline V gene, CDR1 is SNHLY and CDR2 is FYNNEI. V shed 6 bases, J shed 6 bases, and the junction held 8 bases outside the gene matches. Full variable domain (missing parts from reference TRBV2 and TRBJ1-5): EPEVTQTPSHQVTQMGQEVILRCVPISNHLYFYWYRQILGQKVEFLVSFYNNEISEKSEIFDDQFSVERPDGSNFTLKIRSTKLEDSAMYFCASRPDRAGQPQHFGDGTRLSIL.

This chain links TRBV28 with TRBJ2-5; D might be TRBD2 (6 bases). Trimming left V 5 bases short and J 0 bases short, with 13 bases between. The CDR3 runs 15 residues. Germline CDR1 is MDHEN and CDR2 is SYDVKM. CDR3 coding DNA: TGTGCCAGCAGTGACAATCGGGACTACCAAGAGACCCAGTACTTC. Its protein is CASSDNRDYQETQYF.

This clone appeared a few times. This rearrangement joins TRBV5-4 to TRBJ2-7; 11 bases map to TRBD2. The CDR3 is 16 amino acids. The V gene end was trimmed by 0 bases and the J gene end by 5 bases; junction bases not matched to a gene: 7. CDR1 and CDR2 from the germline V gene are SGHNT and YYREEE (reference sequence). The CDR3 DNA reads TGTGCCAGCAGCTTGGGAATAGCGGGAGGGTCCCACGAGCAGTACTTC. Protein: CASSLGIAGGSHEQYF.

J is TRBJ1-1 and V is TRBV4-1, with TRBD1 identical over 12 bases. This CDR3 has 19 residues. Germline CDR1 and CDR2: MGHRA and YSYEKL. J gave up 4 bases and V 6 bases, and 18 bases lay outside the gene matches. CDR3 protein: CASRKVSPGQGALTTEAFF. The CDR3 coding sequence is TGCGCCAGCAGAAAGGTGAGCCCGGGACAGGGGGCGCTCACCACTGAAGCTTTCTTT.

The chain employs TRBV27 and TRBJ1-2; TRBD1 matches at 8 bases. Germline CDR1 is MNHEY and CDR2 is SMNVEV (reference sequence). The junction had 7 bases not matched to a gene; V was cut back by 3 bases and J by 4 bases. CDR3 length: 15 amino acids. CDR3 loop: CASSFTGGLGYGYTF. The CDR3 DNA sequence: TGTGCCAGCAGTTTCACAGGGGGATTAGGCTATGGCTACACCTTC.

V and J are TRBV6-5 and TRBJ2-2; 9 bases fit TRBD1. The CDR3 runs to 16 residues. J was trimmed by 0 bases and V by 4 bases; bases with no gene match: 3. The germline V gene has CDR1 MNHEY and CDR2 SVGAGI. CDR3 in DNA: TGTGCCAGCAGTTCGGGGACAGGGACGAACACCGGGGAGCTGTTTTTT. This sequence encodes CASSSGTGTNTGELFF.

The J gene is TRBJ2-2, the V gene TRBV2; D uncertain. Looked up from germline, CDR1 is SNHLY and CDR2 is FYNNEI. The CDR3 contains 15 residues. Trimming left V 1 base short and J 6 bases short, with 12 bases between. Here the CDR3 reads CASSEVRHASGELFF. CDR3 DNA: TGTGCCAGCAGTGAAGTTCGACACGCCTCCGGGGAGCTGTTTTTT.

The CDR3 here is CASSPQGLWFRSGANVLTF. In DNA form, the CDR3 reads TGTGCCAGCTCACCGCAGGGGTTATGGTTTCGCTCTGGGGCCAACGTCCTGACTTTC. The chain couples TRBV18 to TRBJ2-6, with TRBD1 as a possible D gene (6 bases). CDR1 is KGHSH and CDR2 is LQKENI in the germline V gene. The CDR3 consists of 19 residues. Between the trimmed V and J ends, which lost 3 bases and 0 bases, there was a span of 18 bases.

This clone occurred once. The CDR3 DNA is TGTGCCAGCAGCGCCTGGGCGGGGGGCTTTCAGCCCCAGCATTTT. Amino acid sequence: CASSAWAGGFQPQHF. V usage is TRBV7-6 and J usage is TRBJ1-5, with D perhaps TRBD1 (6 bases). The length of the CDR3 is 15 residues. CDR1 is SGHVS, CDR2 FNYEAQ, per germline. Deletions cut 5 bases from V and 6 bases from J, with 17 bases between. The full variable domain, rest sourced from reference TRBV7-6 and TRBJ1-5, is GAGVSQSPRYKVTKRGQDVALRCDPISGHVSLYWYRQALGQGPEFLTYFNYEAQQDKSGLPNDRFSAERPEGSISTLTIQRTEQRDSAMYRCASSAWAGGFQPQHFGDGTRLSIL.

The CDR3 DNA follows: TGTGCCTGGAGTGGGGGGGTATGGGGGAACACTGAAGCTTTCTTT. It yields the protein CAWSGGVWGNTEAFF. The chain has TRBV30 and TRBJ1-1; TRBD1 might be the D (5 bases). The CDR3 length is 15 residues. Trimming cost V 1 base and J 1 base, with 13 bases left between them. Germline V lookup: CDR1 GTSNPN, CDR2 SVGIG (reference sequence).

In DNA form, the CDR3 reads TGTGCCAGCAGCCAAGGCCTGCAACTAGCGGGAGTGGTAGATACGCAGTATTTT. Amino acids: CASSQGLQLAGVVDTQYF. The chain couples TRBV14 to TRBJ2-3, with TRBD2 matching over 11 bases. The CDR3 runs 18 residues. V lost 1 base to trimming and J lost 5 bases; unmatched junction nucleotides: 11. CDR1 and CDR2 from the germline V gene are SGHDN and FVKESK.

As regards this clone: Relative to the germline gene, one junction end is altered; a read error may explain this. This rearrangement joins TRBV7-7 to TRBJ2-3; the D gene is possibly TRBD2 (5 bases). The CDR3 is made up of 14 amino acids. Per germline, CDR1 SSHAT and CDR2 FNYEAQ (reference sequence). CDR3 in amino acids: CASSLDLYTDTQYF. The CDR3 coding sequence is TGTGCTAGCAGTCTGGACTTATACACAGATACGCAGTATTTT.

This rearrangement joins TRBV13 to TRBJ2-7, with unresolved D. CDR1 is PRHDT, CDR2 FYEKMQ, per germline (reference sequence). The V end was cut by 1 base, the J end by 3 bases, with 4 bases between. CDR3 length: 12 amino acids. The CDR3 sequence: CASSLDGYEQYF. The CDR3 DNA reads TGTGCCAGCAGCTTAGACGGCTACGAGCAGTACTTC.

CDR3 in DNA: TGCGCCAGCAGCTTGCTGGGACTAGCGGGAGTTTCCCCAGATACGCAGTATTTT. It codes for CASSLLGLAGVSPDTQYF. The V call is TRBV5-1, the J call TRBJ2-3; TRBD2 matches 14 bases. V shed 1 base, J shed 4 bases, and the junction held 8 bases outside the gene matches. The CDR3 has 18 amino acids. Germline CDR1 SGHRS, CDR2 YFSETQ.

CDR3 coding DNA: TGCGCCAGCAGCCCGCGGCAGGGGGCCTTCGAGCAGTACTTC. Amino acid sequence: CASSPRQGAFEQYF. The chain combines TRBV4-3 with TRBJ2-5; 8 positions agree with TRBD1. The end of the DNA is better explained by TRBJ2-7, so the J call may be wrong. Germline V gene lookup returns CDR1 LGHNA and CDR2 YSLEER. CDR3 size: 14 residues.

The chain carries TRBV28 and TRBJ1-2; TRBD1 is a possible D gene (5 bases). Germline values: CDR1 MDHEN, CDR2 SYDVKM. The V end was cut by 5 bases, the J end by 2 bases, with 12 bases between. This CDR3 comprises 14 residues. CDR3 bases: TGTGCCAGCAGTGTATTGGGGGGGAACTATGGCTACACCTTC. It encodes CASSVLGGNYGYTF.

This rearrangement joins TRBV4-1 to TRBJ1-1; 8 bases line up with TRBD1. Germline CDR1 and CDR2: MGHRA and YSYEKL. The CDR3 has 14 amino acids. The V gene end was trimmed by 8 bases and the J gene end by 3 bases; junction bases not matched to a gene: 8. CDR3 sequence: CASHPGGAYTEAFF. CDR3 DNA: TGCGCCAGCCATCCAGGGGGCGCTTACACTGAAGCTTTCTTT.

The gene calls are TRBV28 and TRBJ1-1; D possibly corresponds to TRBD1 (5 bases). Trimming removed 4 bases at V and 9 bases at J, with 12 bases between. The CDR3 spans 12 residues. CDR1 is MDHEN, CDR2 SYDVKM, per germline. CDR3 sequence reads: CASSSSGHKAFF. In nucleotides, the CDR3 is TGTGCCAGCAGTTCATCAGGGCATAAAGCTTTCTTT.

The chain links TRBV5-1 to TRBJ2-7; the D is unclear. This CDR3 has 16 amino acids. Per germline, CDR1 SGHRS and CDR2 YFSETQ. Trimming pared 0 bases from V and 1 base from J, leaving 14 bases between. CDR3: CASSLVLQARSYEQYF. The CDR3 DNA follows: TGCGCCAGCAGCTTGGTTCTGCAAGCACGGTCCTACGAGCAGTACTTC.